This is a list of T cell receptor beta chains from one sample in a study of OX40 agonist ivuxolimab in advanced cancers. Assay: immunoSEQ multiplex PCR; the TCRdb copy retains only in-frame clones and omits some. The sample has about 63,000 clones, more than 85% seen once. Sample: CD4+ or CD8+ T cells sorted from blood, taken in a trial of the OX40 agonist ivuxolimab. The receptor source for this set is an adult with an advanced solid tumor such as melanoma, head and neck, liver or kidney cancer. CDR3s include the opening cysteine and the closing phenylalanine or tryptophan. Each record gives: clone size, D gene, V gene, J gene, CDR3 protein, CDR3 DNA. A D gene is named only where the DNA matches it firmly. Size tells how often a clone was seen (once, few, many) or the class of an expanded clone, and some rows leave it out.

abundance: NA
d_gene: TRBD1
v_gene: TRBV7-2
j_gene: TRBJ1-5
CDR3aa: CASSPRGLKVNQPQHF
CDR3nt: TGTGCCAGCAGCCCCAGGGGGCTAAAAGTCAATCAGCCCCAGCATTTT

abundance: NA
d_gene: TRBD1
v_gene: TRBV19
j_gene: TRBJ1-5
CDR3aa: CASSIDRVSGSNQPQHF
CDR3nt: TGTGCCAGTAGTATTGACAGGGTGAGCGGGAGCAATCAGCCCCAGCATTTT

abundance: NA
d_gene: TRBD2
v_gene: TRBV11-2
j_gene: TRBJ2-3
CDR3aa: CASRGLAGARWDTQYF
CDR3nt: TGTGCCAGCCGAGGACTAGCGGGGGCTAGGTGGGATACGCAGTATTTT

abundance: NA
d_gene: NA
v_gene: TRBV7-2
j_gene: TRBJ2-7
CDR3aa: CASSSSVTYEQYF
CDR3nt: TGTGCCAGCTCCTCGAGCGTCACCTACGAGCAGTACTTC

abundance: medium-sized
d_gene: NA
v_gene: TRBV20-1
j_gene: TRBJ1-2
CDR3aa: CSARSQAGYTF
CDR3nt: TGCAGTGCTAGGTCTCAGGCCGGCTACACCTTC

abundance: NA
d_gene: NA
v_gene: TRBV7-9
j_gene: TRBJ2-3
CDR3aa: CASSFAAPEGTDTQYF
CDR3nt: TGTGCCAGCAGCTTCGCCGCTCCCGAGGGCACAGATACGCAGTATTTT

abundance: NA
d_gene: NA
v_gene: TRBV28
j_gene: TRBJ2-5
CDR3aa: CASSPPSRDSGQYF
CDR3nt: TGTGCCAGCAGTCCTCCGTCCAGGGATTCAGGGCAGTACTTC

abundance: NA
d_gene: NA
v_gene: TRBV7-2
j_gene: TRBJ2-2
CDR3aa: CASSLIGGSDTGELFF
CDR3nt: TGTGCCAGCAGCTTAATTGGGGGGAGCGACACCGGGGAGCTGTTTTTT

abundance: NA
d_gene: NA
v_gene: TRBV9
j_gene: TRBJ1-4
CDR3aa: CASSEGATNEKLFF
CDR3nt: TGTGCCAGCAGCGAAGGGGCAACTAATGAAAAACTGTTTTTT

abundance: NA
d_gene: NA
v_gene: TRBV11-2
j_gene: TRBJ2-7
CDR3aa: CASSLNRGAYEQYF
CDR3nt: TGTGCCAGCAGCTTAAATAGGGGCGCCTACGAGCAGTACTTC

abundance: NA
d_gene: NA
v_gene: TRBV19
j_gene: TRBJ2-3
CDR3aa: CASSIDPVGGAKDTQYF
CDR3nt: TGTGCCAGTAGTATAGACCCAGTGGGCGGAGCGAAAGATACGCAGTATTTT

abundance: NA
d_gene: NA
v_gene: TRBV7-3
j_gene: TRBJ2-2
CDR3aa: CASSAVYTGELFF
CDR3nt: TGTGCCAGCAGTGCGGTGTACACCGGGGAGCTGTTTTTT

abundance: NA
d_gene: NA
v_gene: TRBV7-3
j_gene: TRBJ2-1
CDR3aa: CASSSNGALSYNEQFF
CDR3nt: TGTGCCAGCAGCTCCAACGGAGCACTCTCCTACAATGAGCAGTTCTTC

abundance: NA
d_gene: TRBD2
v_gene: TRBV29-1
j_gene: TRBJ2-3
CDR3aa: CSAGGGVGTDTQYF
CDR3nt: TGCAGCGCCGGGGGGGGTGTAGGCACAGATACGCAGTATTTT

abundance: NA
d_gene: TRBD1
v_gene: TRBV6-5
j_gene: TRBJ1-3
CDR3aa: CASRRGSSGNTIYF
CDR3nt: TGTGCCAGCCGCAGGGGGAGCTCTGGAAACACCATATATTTT

abundance: NA
d_gene: NA
v_gene: TRBV18
j_gene: TRBJ1-3
CDR3aa: CASSPEGLSGNTIYF
CDR3nt: TGTGCCAGCTCACCCGAGGGCCTCTCTGGAAACACCATATATTTT

abundance: NA
d_gene: TRBD2
v_gene: TRBV9
j_gene: TRBJ2-7
CDR3aa: CASSPRTGTNSYEQYF
CDR3nt: TGTGCCAGCAGCCCCCGAACCGGGACTAATTCCTACGAGCAGTACTTC

abundance: NA
d_gene: NA
v_gene: TRBV11-2
j_gene: TRBJ2-6
CDR3aa: CATHRGNAGANVLTF
CDR3nt: TGTGCCACCCATAGGGGCAACGCTGGGGCCAACGTCCTGACTTTC

abundance: NA
d_gene: TRBD2
v_gene: TRBV28
j_gene: TRBJ2-3
CDR3aa: CASSLSGLAGADTQYF
CDR3nt: TGTGCCAGCAGTTTATCGGGCCTAGCGGGAGCAGATACGCAGTATTTT

abundance: once
d_gene: NA
v_gene: TRBV7-2
j_gene: TRBJ1-3
CDR3aa: CASSVLRDSGNTIYF
CDR3nt: TGTGCCAGCAGCGTACTCAGGGACTCTGGAAACACCATATATTTT

abundance: NA
d_gene: NA
v_gene: TRBV5-1
j_gene: TRBJ1-5
CDR3aa: CASSLEGGLSNQPQHF
CDR3nt: TGCGCCAGCAGCTTGGAAGGGGGTTTGAGCAATCAGCCCCAGCATTTT

abundance: NA
d_gene: NA
v_gene: TRBV27
j_gene: TRBJ2-3
CDR3aa: CASSFLDRSTDTQYF
CDR3nt: TGTGCCAGCAGTTTTTTGGACCGGAGCACAGATACGCAGTATTTT

abundance: NA
d_gene: NA
v_gene: TRBV5-8
j_gene: TRBJ1-2
CDR3aa: CASSPRGANYGYTF
CDR3nt: TGTGCCAGCAGCCCCCGGGGAGCTAACTATGGCTACACCTTC

abundance: NA
d_gene: NA
v_gene: TRBV6-5
j_gene: TRBJ1-1
CDR3aa: CASSYLGTAFF
CDR3nt: TGTGCCAGCAGTTACTTAGGAACGGCTTTCTTT

abundance: NA
d_gene: TRBD2
v_gene: TRBV2
j_gene: TRBJ2-2
CDR3aa: CASKPGGTGELFF
CDR3nt: TGTGCCAGCAAACCGGGGGGAACCGGGGAGCTGTTTTTT

abundance: NA
d_gene: NA
v_gene: TRBV15
j_gene: TRBJ2-3
CDR3aa: CATSRRSGGSTDTQYF
CDR3nt: TGTGCCACCAGCAGGAGGTCGGGCGGGAGCACAGATACGCAGTATTTT

abundance: NA
d_gene: TRBD1
v_gene: TRBV2
j_gene: TRBJ2-1
CDR3aa: CARTGAGEEQFF
CDR3nt: TGTGCCAGGACAGGGGCCGGGGAGGAGCAGTTCTTC

abundance: NA
d_gene: NA
v_gene: TRBV28
j_gene: TRBJ2-1
CDR3aa: CASRWTAESYLYNEQFF
CDR3nt: TGTGCCAGCAGGTGGACAGCCGAAAGCTACCTGTACAATGAGCAGTTCTTC

abundance: NA
d_gene: NA
v_gene: TRBV18
j_gene: TRBJ2-1
CDR3aa: CASSQRVASYNEQFF
CDR3nt: TGTGCCAGCTCACAACGGGTCGCCAGCTACAATGAGCAGTTCTTC

abundance: NA
d_gene: TRBD2
v_gene: TRBV7-6
j_gene: TRBJ2-2
CDR3aa: CASSLMDRLAGNTGELFF
CDR3nt: TGTGCCAGCAGCTTAATGGACAGACTAGCGGGCAACACCGGGGAGCTGTTTTTT

abundance: NA
d_gene: NA
v_gene: TRBV9
j_gene: TRBJ2-3
CDR3aa: CASSNGVITDTQYF
CDR3nt: TGTGCCAGCAGCAATGGGGTCATCACAGATACGCAGTATTTT

abundance: few
d_gene: NA
v_gene: TRBV30
j_gene: TRBJ1-3
CDR3aa: CAWGDGYSGNTIYF
CDR3nt: TGTGCCTGGGGGGACGGCTACTCTGGAAACACCATATATTTT

abundance: once
d_gene: TRBD2
v_gene: TRBV5-1
j_gene: TRBJ2-1
CDR3aa: CASSPRTSWNEQFF
CDR3nt: TGCGCCAGCAGCCCTCGGACTAGTTGGAATGAGCAGTTCTTC

abundance: NA
d_gene: NA
v_gene: TRBV7-2
j_gene: TRBJ2-3
CDR3aa: CASSAGGNRPSTDTQYF
CDR3nt: TGTGCCAGCAGCGCCGGAGGGAATAGACCTAGCACAGATACGCAGTATTTT

abundance: NA
d_gene: NA
v_gene: TRBV7-9
j_gene: TRBJ1-5
CDR3aa: CASSLADARVVF
CDR3nt: TGTGCCAGCAGCTTAGCTGACGCACGAGTTGTTTTT

abundance: NA
d_gene: TRBD1
v_gene: TRBV9
j_gene: TRBJ2-7
CDR3aa: CASSPGQGGDEQYF
CDR3nt: TGTGCCAGCAGCCCCGGACAGGGGGGTGACGAGCAGTACTTC

abundance: NA
d_gene: TRBD2
v_gene: TRBV7-2
j_gene: TRBJ2-6
CDR3aa: CASSSQAGNSGANVLTF
CDR3nt: TGTGCCAGCAGCTCCCAAGCGGGGAACTCTGGGGCCAACGTCCTGACTTTC

abundance: NA
d_gene: NA
v_gene: TRBV15
j_gene: TRBJ1-2
CDR3aa: CATGDRPQSYGYTF
CDR3nt: TGTGCCACCGGAGACAGACCCCAGAGCTATGGCTACACCTTC

abundance: NA
d_gene: TRBD1
v_gene: TRBV5-1
j_gene: TRBJ2-1
CDR3aa: CASSSGTVGHNEQFF
CDR3nt: TGCGCCAGCAGCTCCGGGACAGTGGGGCACAATGAGCAGTTCTTC

abundance: NA
d_gene: TRBD2
v_gene: TRBV2
j_gene: TRBJ2-5
CDR3aa: CASSVALAGQETQYF
CDR3nt: TGTGCCAGCAGTGTCGCGCTAGCGGGGCAAGAGACCCAGTACTTC

abundance: few
d_gene: NA
v_gene: TRBV27
j_gene: TRBJ2-1
CDR3aa: CASSRQGSYNEQFF
CDR3nt: TGTGCCAGCAGTAGGCAGGGATCCTACAATGAGCAGTTCTTC

abundance: NA
d_gene: NA
v_gene: TRBV7-2
j_gene: TRBJ2-1
CDR3aa: CASSRDRIGNEQFF
CDR3nt: TGTGCCAGCAGCAGGGACCGGATTGGGAATGAGCAGTTCTTC

abundance: NA
d_gene: NA
v_gene: TRBV2
j_gene: TRBJ2-5
CDR3aa: CASSDQGGQQETQYF
CDR3nt: TGTGCCAGCAGTGACCAGGGGGGGCAACAAGAGACCCAGTACTTC

abundance: NA
d_gene: TRBD1
v_gene: TRBV28
j_gene: TRBJ1-1
CDR3aa: CATNRGWFGEAFF
CDR3nt: TGTGCCACTAACAGGGGATGGTTTGGTGAAGCTTTCTTT

abundance: NA
d_gene: NA
v_gene: TRBV6-5
j_gene: TRBJ1-2
CDR3aa: CASSQSYGYTF
CDR3nt: TGTGCCAGCAGTCAGTCTTATGGCTACACCTTC

abundance: NA
d_gene: NA
v_gene: TRBV28
j_gene: TRBJ2-5
CDR3aa: CASSLDSQETQYF
CDR3nt: TGTGCCAGCAGTTTGGACAGCCAAGAGACCCAGTACTTC

abundance: once
d_gene: TRBD1
v_gene: TRBV5-8
j_gene: TRBJ2-7
CDR3aa: CASSLSGTGVHEQYF
CDR3nt: TGTGCCAGCAGCCTGTCCGGGACAGGGGTCCACGAGCAGTACTTC